This T cell receptor (beta chain) was profiled in a study of cytomegalovirus exposure and HLA in healthy donors. Points from the study as a whole: Associated with cytomegalovirus, according to the listing, were some 150 TCR beta chains. Some segments of the V type, notably TRBV6-2 and TRBV6-3, were excluded as indistinguishable. Evidence from a later analysis indicated that most CMV-associated TCR beta chains looked HLA-restricted.

V was pared by 0 bases and J by 4 bases, with 15 bases between. The CDR3 contains 15 residues. Germline V gives CDR1 GTSNPN, CDR2 SVGIG (reference sequence). Primers included in the PCR were 60 Vbeta and 13 Jbeta primers. The protocol was immunoSEQ multiplex PCR, while the TCRdb copy is restricted to in-frame clones and leaves out a portion. The repertoire holds 120,000 or so clones, with approximately 69% as singletons. Note on this clone: Its antigen is not identified.

Material for sequencing was PBMCs. The rearrangement links TRBV30 to TRBJ1-2, with D tentatively TRBD1 (5 bases). This clonotype was sampled from a man aged 35 to 55 in good health and CMV-seropositive. The DNA for the CDR3 is TGTGCCTGGAGTGTACCCCCAGGGTCGGTCTATGGCTACACCTTC. This gives the protein CAWSVPPGSVYGYTF.